The 18 T cell receptor beta chains below come from one sample, sequenced in a study of T cell repertoires in cytomegalovirus infection. Each CDR3 protein gets one entry after TCRdb re-called the reads with MiXCR. This table has approximately 250,000 distinct CDR3 sequences, under 25% appearing once. Sequenced input: CD8+ T cells from PBMCs. Every receptor here comes from a human donor in good health (CMV status not recorded). Some clones in this sample may be carry-over from other donors' samples.

This clonotype was seen only once. CDR3 amino acids: CAWSEGAATNEKLFF. The CDR3 coding sequence is TGTGCCTGGAGTGAGGGGGCTGCAACTAATGAAAAACTGTTTTTT. This sequence joins TRBV30 and TRBJ1-4; 7 nucleotides match TRBD1. The junction had 2 bases not matched to a gene; V was cut back by 1 base and J by 0 bases. This CDR3 comprises 15 residues. Per germline, CDR1 GTSNPN and CDR2 SVGIG (reference sequence).

The rearrangement uses TRBV5-4 and TRBJ1-1, with D tentatively TRBD1 (5 bases). Germline V gene sequence: CDR1 SGHNT, CDR2 YYREEE (reference sequence). The CDR3 is 15 amino acids. With 4 bases removed from V and 1 base from J, the gap between germline ends came to 14 bases. The CDR3 sequence is CASSLEWGWNTEAFF. The CDR3 DNA reads as TGTGCCAGCAGCCTCGAGTGGGGGTGGAACACTGAAGCTTTCTTT.

This clonotype was picked up one time. DNA for the CDR3: TGCGCCAGCAGCTTGTGGGGACAGGAAGAGACCCAGTACTTC. This gives the protein CASSLWGQEETQYF. V and J are TRBV5-1 and TRBJ2-5, with TRBD1 matching 8 bases. Trimming removed 1 base from V and 3 bases from J; junction bases left unmatched: 2. Germline-derived CDR1 and CDR2 are SGHRS and YFSETQ. This CDR3 is 14 amino acids long.

This clonotype was seen a handful of times. The rearrangement uses TRBV5-4 and TRBJ1-2; 7 nucleotides line up with TRBD1. CDR1 is SGHNT, CDR2 YYREEE, per germline (reference sequence). The length of the CDR3 is 16 residues. V lost 3 bases, J lost 1 base, and 9 bases stayed unmatched. CDR3 amino acids: CASSSEWTGHNYGYTF. The CDR3 DNA reads as TGTGCCAGCAGCTCAGAATGGACAGGCCATAACTATGGCTACACCTTC.

The table lists this clonotype with a few counts. The rearrangement uses TRBV20-1 and TRBJ2-7, with 7 nucleotides matching TRBD2. Losses at the gene ends were 2 bases for V and 0 bases for J; bases not matched to a gene: 7. The CDR3 has 15 amino acids. CDR1 and CDR2 from the germline V gene are DFQATT and SNEGSKA (reference sequence). The CDR3 DNA sequence: TGCAGTGCTAGACGTCGGGGGGAAAGCTCCTACGAGCAGTACTTC. It specifies CSARRRGESSYEQYF.

The chain links TRBV28 to TRBJ2-7; unclear D gene. This CDR3 has 11 amino acids. Trimming removed 5 bases at V and 3 bases at J, with 5 bases between. The germline V gene encodes CDR1 MDHEN and CDR2 SYDVKM. CDR3 in DNA: TGTGCCAGCAGTAGGTACTACGAGCAGTACTTC. This encodes CASSRYYEQYF.

J is TRBJ2-7 and V is TRBV5-6; perhaps TRBD1 as D (6 bases). Germline CDR1 and CDR2: SGHDT and YYEEEE. Between the trimmed V and J ends, which lost 4 bases and 2 bases, there was a span of 13 bases. The CDR3 is 14 amino acids. The CDR3 loop reads CASSPGQMTYEQYF. Here the CDR3 DNA reads TGTGCCAGCAGCCCCGGACAGATGACCTACGAGCAGTACTTC.

The chain links TRBV20-1 to TRBJ2-1; the match to TRBD2 covers 9 bases. The germline gives CDR1 DFQATT, CDR2 SNEGSKA (reference sequence). V was clipped by 6 bases and J by 6 bases; unmatched bases: 6. The CDR3 length is 13 residues. In nucleotides, the CDR3 is TGCAGTGCCCGACTAGCGGACCCCAATGAGCAGTTCTTC. Translated: CSARLADPNEQFF.

The rearrangement joins TRBV24-1 to TRBJ2-1; perhaps D is TRBD1 or TRBD2 (5 bases each). Germline-derived CDR1 and CDR2 are KGHDR and SFDVKD. This CDR3 is built from 16 residues. V gave up 0 bases and J gave up 0 bases, with 8 bases separating them. The CDR3 loop reads CATSDLRGPSYNEQFF. Written as DNA, the CDR3 is TGTGCCACCAGTGATTTGCGGGGCCCCTCCTACAATGAGCAGTTCTTC.

V and J are TRBV29-1 and TRBJ1-2; D is unclear. This CDR3 comprises 12 residues. V shed 3 bases and J shed 8 bases, with 13 bases lying between them. The germline V gene encodes CDR1 SQVTM and CDR2 ANQGSEA. CDR3 loop: CSVDDESGGYTF. For the CDR3, the DNA is TGCAGCGTTGACGATGAATCGGGGGGCTACACCTTC.

Remarks on this clonotype: Germline and junction disagree at one end, which may indicate a read error. The rearrangement joins TRBV12-3 or TRBV12-4 to TRBJ2-3, with 11 bases matching TRBD2. The CDR3 is 15 amino acids. The CDR3, as DNA: TGTGCCAGCAGTATAGCGGGGGGGCCTACAGATACGCAGTATTTT. Translation: CASSIAGGPTDTQYF.

This clonotype has a count of ten or more. The chain uses TRBV6-1 and TRBJ2-7; 10 bases fit TRBD1. Germline trimming cut 4 bases from V and 7 bases from J; bases unmatched to any gene: 7. The CDR3 has 14 residues. Germline V gene data show CDR1 as MNHNS and CDR2 as SASEGT. CDR3 sequence reads: CASSASGTGVEQYF. The CDR3 nucleotides read TGTGCCAGCAGTGCCTCCGGGACAGGGGTTGAGCAGTACTTC.

This chain uses TRBV29-1 with TRBJ2-5; no firm D call. V was cut by 4 bases and J by 4 bases, with 7 bases left in between. Per germline, CDR1 SQVTM and CDR2 ANQGSEA. This CDR3 has 11 amino acids. The DNA for the CDR3 is TGCAGCGTTGGATTTTTAGAGACCCAGTACTTC. Translation gives CSVGFLETQYF. Complete variable domain (other parts from reference TRBV29-1 and TRBJ2-5): SAVISQKPSRDICQRGTSLTIQCQVDSQVTMMFWYRQQPGQSLTLIATANQGSEATYESGFVIDKFPISRPNLTFSTLTVSNMSPEDSSIYLCSVGFLETQYFGPGTRLLVL.

The rearrangement links TRBV10-3 to TRBJ2-3; 12 bases map to TRBD2. Germline loops: CDR1 ENHRY, CDR2 SYGVKD. The CDR3 has 16 amino acids. The V and J ends lost 10 bases and 2 bases, in that order; junction bases with no gene match: 10. Here the CDR3 reads CATRGLAGTSTDTQYF. The CDR3 DNA follows: TGTGCCACCAGAGGACTAGCGGGGACTTCCACAGATACGCAGTATTTT.

This clonotype was counted a few times. The CDR3, as DNA: TGTGCCAGCAGTTCGCCGGGCGGTGAGCAGTTCTTC. Translation: CASSSPGGEQFF. This chain joins TRBV28 and TRBJ2-1; D gene uncertain. This CDR3 region has 12 residues. CDR1 MDHEN and CDR2 SYDVKM come from the germline V gene. The germline V and J ends were trimmed by 4 bases and 9 bases, with 10 bases remaining between them.

CDR3 in amino acids: CASSDQGLYEQYF. The CDR3 DNA is TGTGCCAGCAGCGACCAGGGACTCTACGAGCAGTACTTC. This chain joins TRBV7-9 and TRBJ2-7; possible D gene TRBD2, 6 bases. The CDR3 length is 13 residues. V was pared by 5 bases and J by 3 bases, with 11 bases between. Germline V gene lookup returns CDR1 SEHNR and CDR2 FQNEAQ (reference sequence). The full variable domain, completed using reference TRBV7-9 and TRBJ2-7, is DTGVSQNPRHKITKRGQNVTFRCDPISEHNRLYWYRQTLGQGPEFLTYFQNEAQLEKSRLLSDRFSAERPKGSFSTLEIQRTEQGDSAMYLCASSDQGLYEQYFGPGTRLTVT.

The CDR3 DNA sequence: TGTGCCAGCAGCCAATCCGGGGCGGCCTACGAGCAGTACTTC. Protein sequence: CASSQSGAAYEQYF. The rearrangement joins TRBV13 to TRBJ2-7, with D possibly being TRBD1 or TRBD2 (5 bases each). CDR1 is PRHDT, CDR2 FYEKMQ, per germline (reference sequence). Trimming removed 5 bases from V and 2 bases from J, with 13 bases in between. The CDR3 sequence is 14 residues long.

This clonotype was counted only a few times. The rearrangement joins TRBV5-8 to TRBJ2-1, with D perhaps TRBD1 (6 bases). Germline V gene data show CDR1 as SGHTS and CDR2 as YDEGEE. This CDR3 is built from 17 residues. The V gene lost 0 bases and the J gene lost 3 bases, with 16 bases spanning the gap. The CDR3 protein is CASSLAGQGSYYNEQFF. The CDR3 nucleotides read TGTGCCAGCAGCTTGGCCGGGCAGGGGAGTTACTACAATGAGCAGTTCTTC.